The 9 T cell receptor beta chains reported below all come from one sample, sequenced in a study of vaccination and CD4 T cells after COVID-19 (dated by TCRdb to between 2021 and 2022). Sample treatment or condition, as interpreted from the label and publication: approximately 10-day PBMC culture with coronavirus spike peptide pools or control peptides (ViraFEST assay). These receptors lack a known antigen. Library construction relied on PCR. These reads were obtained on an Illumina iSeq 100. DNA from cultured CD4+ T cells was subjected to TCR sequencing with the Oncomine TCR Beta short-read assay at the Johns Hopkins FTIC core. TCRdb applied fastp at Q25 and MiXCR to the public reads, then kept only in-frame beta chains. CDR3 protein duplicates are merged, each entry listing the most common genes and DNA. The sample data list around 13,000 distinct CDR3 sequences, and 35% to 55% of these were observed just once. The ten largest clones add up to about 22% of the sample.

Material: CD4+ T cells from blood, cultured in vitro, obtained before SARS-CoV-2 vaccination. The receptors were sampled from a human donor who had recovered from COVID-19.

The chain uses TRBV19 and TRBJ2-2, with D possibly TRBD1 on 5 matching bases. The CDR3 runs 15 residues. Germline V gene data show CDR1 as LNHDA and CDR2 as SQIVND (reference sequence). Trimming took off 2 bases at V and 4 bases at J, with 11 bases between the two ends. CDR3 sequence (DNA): TGTGCCAGTAGTATAACAGGATACCCCACCGGGGAGCTGTTTTTT. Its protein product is CASSITGYPTGELFF.

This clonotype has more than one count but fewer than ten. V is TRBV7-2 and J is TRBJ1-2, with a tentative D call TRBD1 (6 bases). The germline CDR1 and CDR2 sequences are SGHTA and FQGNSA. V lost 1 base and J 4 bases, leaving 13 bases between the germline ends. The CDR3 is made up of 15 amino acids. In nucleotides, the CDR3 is TGTGCCAGCAGCTTAGGTGGAGGAGGGGGCTATGGCTACACCTTC. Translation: CASSLGGGGGYGYTF.

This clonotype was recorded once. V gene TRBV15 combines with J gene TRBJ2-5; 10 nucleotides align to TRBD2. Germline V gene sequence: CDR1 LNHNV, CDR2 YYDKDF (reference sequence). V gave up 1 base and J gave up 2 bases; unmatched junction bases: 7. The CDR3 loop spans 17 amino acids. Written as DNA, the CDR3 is TGTGCCACCAGCAGAGGAAGGATAGCGGGGGGACAAGAGACCCAGTACTTC. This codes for CATSRGRIAGGQETQYF. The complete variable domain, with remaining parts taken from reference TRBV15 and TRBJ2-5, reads DAMVIQNPRYQVTQFGKPVTLSCSQTLNHNVMYWYQQKSSQAPKLLFHYYDKDFNNEADTPDNFQSRRPNTSFCFLDIRSPGLGDTAMYLCATSRGRIAGGQETQYFGPGTRLLVL.

CDR3 sequence (DNA): TGCGCCAGCAGCTTGGGGGTACGTGGTGGTAATTCACCCCTCCACTTT. Amino acids: CASSLGVRGGNSPLHF. This rearrangement joins TRBV5-1 to TRBJ1-6; unclear D gene. In germline, CDR1 is SGHRS, CDR2 YFSETQ. The V end was cut by 0 bases, the J end by 6 bases, with 13 bases between. This CDR3 is built from 16 residues.

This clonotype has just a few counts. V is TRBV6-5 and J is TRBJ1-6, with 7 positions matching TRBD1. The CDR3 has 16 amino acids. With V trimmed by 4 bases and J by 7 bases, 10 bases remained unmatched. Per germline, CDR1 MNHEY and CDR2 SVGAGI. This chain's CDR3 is CASSSLPGQTNSPLHF. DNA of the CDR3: TGTGCCAGCAGTTCGCTACCGGGACAGACGAATTCACCCCTCCACTTT.

The CDR3 nucleotides read TGTGCCAGCAGTTACTCGATCCTCAGGGAAGATGCCGGGGAGCTGTTTTTT. Translating it yields CASSYSILREDAGELFF. The chain carries TRBV6-5 and TRBJ2-2, with D possibly matching TRBD1 (5 bases). The V end lost 0 bases, the J end lost 6 bases, and 17 bases lay between the germline ends. This CDR3 has 17 residues. Germline V gives CDR1 MNHEY, CDR2 SVGAGI.

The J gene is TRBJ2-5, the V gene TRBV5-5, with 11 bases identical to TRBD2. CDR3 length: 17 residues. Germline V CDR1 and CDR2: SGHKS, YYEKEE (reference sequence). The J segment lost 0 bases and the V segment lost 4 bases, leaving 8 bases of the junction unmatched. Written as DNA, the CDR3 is TGTGCCAGCAGCCTCCACCCTAGCGGGAGGAACCAAGAGACCCAGTACTTC. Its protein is CASSLHPSGRNQETQYF. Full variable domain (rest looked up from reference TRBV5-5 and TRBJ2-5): DAGVTQSPTHLIKTRGQQVTLRCSPISGHKSVSWYQQVLGQGPQFIFQYYEKEERGRGNFPDRFSARQFPNYSSELNVNALLLGDSALYLCASSLHPSGRNQETQYFGPGTRLLVL.

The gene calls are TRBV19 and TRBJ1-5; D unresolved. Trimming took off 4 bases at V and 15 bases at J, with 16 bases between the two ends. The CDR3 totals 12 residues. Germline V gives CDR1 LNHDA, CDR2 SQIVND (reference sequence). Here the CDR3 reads CASSKPQQLRHF. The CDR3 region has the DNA TGTGCCAGTAGTAAGCCTCAACAGCTTCGGCATTTT.

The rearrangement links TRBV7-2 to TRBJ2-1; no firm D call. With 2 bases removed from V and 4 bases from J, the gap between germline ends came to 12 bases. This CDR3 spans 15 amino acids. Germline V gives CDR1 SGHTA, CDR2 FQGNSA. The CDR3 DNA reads TGTGCCAGCAGCTTATCAGTCGGGCAATACAATGAGCAGTTCTTC. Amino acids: CASSLSVGQYNEQFF.